The following is a TCR beta chain sequence with its context. This sample was included in a study of blood T cell repertoires in COVID-19. About the research overall: The study drew acute and convalescent COVID-19 samples from the United States, Italy and Spain. PBMCs, B-cell-depleted T cells, or T cells were the source of the cDNA or gDNA that made up the material.

With 7 bases removed from V and 0 bases from J, the gap between germline ends came to 10 bases. There are 14 residues in the CDR3. Looked up from germline, CDR1 is MGHDK and CDR2 is SYGVNS. As handled by the study authors: Scientists estimated how many nucleated cells there were by amplifying reference gene primers. Profiling relied on immunoSEQ multiplex PCR, and the TCRdb table lists in-frame clones only, not all of them. That table gives V, J and clone size, and the DNA gave D and trimming. The data contain some 200,000 clones, just over 85% of them seen just once; the ten biggest clones take up nearly 4.5%.

Sequencing used peripheral blood. This sequence originates from a man aged 45-65 years with acute or convalescent COVID-19. The rearrangement uses TRBV25-1 and TRBJ1-5, with D possibly being TRBD1 (5 bases). The DNA for the CDR3 is TGTGCCAGCACAGGGTCAGATAGCAATCAGCCCCAGCATTTT. It translates to CASTGSDSNQPQHF.